Below, 17 T cell receptor beta chains from the same sample are listed, as sequenced in a study of T cells after yellow fever vaccination (dated by TCRdb to the late 2010s). Taken with the paper, the label for treatment or condition translates to: live attenuated yellow fever vaccine strain. The library was made by 5' RACE. TCRdb names Illumina NovaSeq 6000 as the instrument used. TCRdb ran its own pipeline on the public reads, namely fastp trimming at Q25 and MiXCR clone calling, and kept in-frame beta chains. Identical CDR3 protein sequences are pooled into one entry, listed with their most common genes and DNA. For this sample there are about 340,000 distinct CDR3 sequences; approximately 3.9% appear just once. Less than 25% of the sample goes to the ten largest clones. The source was PBMCs, collected 5 days after the yellow fever booster vaccination. These receptors came from a man aged 18 to 29 who received the YFV17D yellow fever vaccine.

This clonotype was detected only a few times. The chain carries TRBV4-1 and TRBJ2-7; D might be TRBD1 (6 bases). CDR1 MGHRA and CDR2 YSYEKL come from the germline V gene. This CDR3 has 14 residues. Between the trimmed V and J ends, which lost 2 bases and 2 bases, there was a span of 10 bases. The CDR3 DNA follows: TGCGCCAGCAGCCAAAAGGCAGGGGCCTACGAGCAGTACGTC. It encodes CASSQKAGAYEQYV.

The rearrangement joins TRBV20-1 to TRBJ1-4; weak D call: TRBD1 (5 bases). V was pared by 7 bases and J by 3 bases, with 15 bases between. The CDR3 is 14 amino acids. Germline values: CDR1 DFQATT, CDR2 SNEGSKA (reference sequence). The CDR3 region is CSVRRDHPNEKLFF. The DNA for the CDR3 is TGCAGTGTGAGGAGGGACCACCCTAATGAAAAACTGTTTTTT.

This clonotype has more than one count but fewer than ten. This chain joins TRBV20-1 and TRBJ2-7; D not resolved. This CDR3 has 13 residues. The germline gives CDR1 DFQATT, CDR2 SNEGSKA (reference sequence). V lost 3 bases, J lost 0 bases, and 9 bases lay in between. The CDR3 loop is CSARGWDSYEQYV. The DNA of the CDR3 is TGCAGTGCTAGGGGGTGGGACTCCTACGAGCAGTACGTC.

This clonotype was detected a few times. The chain links TRBV7-9 to TRBJ1-1; unclear D gene. CDR1 and CDR2 from the germline V gene are SEHNR and FQNEAQ (reference sequence). The V end was cut by 5 bases, the J end by 3 bases, with 13 bases between. The CDR3 contains 14 residues. CDR3 in DNA: TGTGCCAGCAGCGTCCGGGAGCCCCACACTGAAGCTTTCTTT. This codes for CASSVREPHTEAFF. Full variable domain (rest looked up from reference TRBV7-9 and TRBJ1-1): DTGVSQNPRHKITKRGQNVTFRCDPISEHNRLYWYRQTLGQGPEFLTYFQNEAQLEKSRLLSDRFSAERPKGSFSTLEIQRTEQGDSAMYLCASSVREPHTEAFFGQGTRLTVV.

This clonotype turned up a few times. The CDR3 coding sequence is TGCGCCAGCAGTGAACAAGCCCCCGCGAACACCGGGGAGCTGTTTTTT. Residues: CASSEQAPANTGELFF. This chain links TRBV10-2 with TRBJ2-2; D gene uncertain. The CDR3 covers 16 residues. CDR1 is WSHSY and CDR2 is SAAADI in the germline V gene. V lost 3 bases, J lost 0 bases, and 11 bases lay in between.

This clonotype has a count of ten or more. The V call is TRBV9, the J call TRBJ2-1; TRBD2 agrees at 9 bases. The length of the CDR3 is 15 residues. V lost 0 bases to trimming and J lost 6 bases; unmatched junction nucleotides: 4. From germline, CDR1 is SGDLS and CDR2 YYNGEE. Here the CDR3 reads CASSVDGTSINEQFF. CDR3 nucleotide sequence: TGTGCCAGCAGCGTAGACGGGACTAGCATCAATGAGCAGTTCTTC. Complete variable domain (other parts from reference TRBV9 and TRBJ2-1): DSGVTQTPKHLITATGQRVTLRCSPRSGDLSVYWYQQSLDQGLQFLIQYYNGEERAKGNILERFSAQQFPDLHSELNLSSLELGDSALYFCASSVDGTSINEQFFGPGTRLTVL.

This clonotype showed up just a few times. This sequence joins TRBV28 and TRBJ2-7; D is perhaps TRBD2 (6 bases). CDR3 length: 13 residues. Germline loops: CDR1 MDHEN, CDR2 SYDVKM. Trimming cost V 4 bases and J 0 bases, with 7 bases left between them. CDR3 bases: TGTGCCAGCAGTTCGGGGGACTCCTACGAGCAGTACGTC. Protein sequence: CASSSGDSYEQYV.

This clonotype was detected ten times or more. Here the CDR3 reads CASSYSIRTLHNSPLHF. CDR3 coding DNA: TGTGCCAGCAGTTACTCGATCCGGACGCTTCATAATTCACCCCTCCACTTT. This chain uses TRBV6-5 with TRBJ1-6; no definite D call. The ends were cut back, 0 bases at V and 5 bases at J, with 14 bases in the middle. CDR1 MNHEY and CDR2 SVGAGI come from the germline V gene. CDR3 length: 17 residues.

V gene TRBV20-1 combines with J gene TRBJ1-4; 7 bases match TRBD1. The CDR3 is 13 residues long. The V and J ends lost 3 bases and 5 bases, in that order; junction bases with no gene match: 3. CDR1 and CDR2 (germline): DFQATT, SNEGSKA (reference sequence). The CDR3 here is CSASPTGNEKLFF. For the CDR3, the DNA is TGCAGTGCTAGCCCGACAGGGAATGAAAAACTGTTTTTT.

This clonotype was seen a handful of times. The J gene is TRBJ2-7, the V gene TRBV2; D assignment may be TRBD1 or TRBD2 (5 bases each). V shed 8 bases and J shed 0 bases, with 8 bases lying between them. CDR1 is SNHLY and CDR2 is FYNNEI in the germline V gene. The CDR3 totals 12 residues. CDR3 bases: TGTGCCAGCGGGACCTACTCCTACGAGCAGTACTTC. This codes for CASGTYSYEQYF.

The chain employs TRBV20-1 and TRBJ2-1, with TRBD1 as a possible D gene (5 bases). Looked up from germline, CDR1 is DFQATT and CDR2 is SNEGSKA (reference sequence). The CDR3 loop spans 18 amino acids. V was pared by 2 bases and J by 5 bases, with 25 bases between. The CDR3 spells CSARIAGNYLRGHNEQFF. The CDR3 DNA reads TGCAGTGCTAGAATCGCAGGGAACTACCTTAGGGGCCACAATGAGCAGTTCTTC.

In its sample, this clonotype was seen many times. V is TRBV4-2 and J is TRBJ2-2; D assignment may be TRBD1 or TRBD2 (5 bases each). Trimming left V 3 bases short and J 2 bases short, with 16 bases between. The CDR3 contains 17 residues. CDR1 and CDR2 from the germline V gene are LGHNA and YNFKEQ. The CDR3 DNA follows: TGTGCCAGCAGCCAGATCACGGGGCAACTTAACACCGGGGAGCTGTTTTTT. It encodes CASSQITGQLNTGELFF.

This clonotype was recorded at least ten times. V and J are TRBV5-5 and TRBJ1-6; D gene ambiguous. V shed 4 bases and J shed 8 bases, with 10 bases lying between them. Germline V gives CDR1 SGHKS, CDR2 YYEKEE (reference sequence). The CDR3 has 13 residues. The CDR3 coding sequence is TGTGCCAGCAGCCATGGGATGGATTCACCCCTCCACTTT. The encoded protein is CASSHGMDSPLHF.

This chain connects TRBV5-1 to TRBJ2-7; D uncertain. V gave up 3 bases and J gave up 5 bases, with 15 bases separating them. Looked up from germline, CDR1 is SGHRS and CDR2 is YFSETQ. This CDR3 comprises 14 residues. The CDR3 DNA reads TGCGCCAGCAGCTCGATACCCGGATCGGACGAGCAGTACGTC. As protein: CASSSIPGSDEQYV.

The chain uses TRBV13 and TRBJ1-1, with no clear D. Germline CDR1 is PRHDT and CDR2 is FYEKMQ (reference sequence). There are 13 residues in the CDR3. V shed 10 bases and J shed 5 bases, with 17 bases lying between them. The CDR3 coding sequence is TGTGCCACCAGAAGGGAGAGTTTTACTGAAGCTTTCTTT. Encoded protein: CATRRESFTEAFF.

This clonotype was seen more than once but under ten times. The chain carries TRBV6-5 and TRBJ2-7; D might be TRBD2 (7 bases). CDR1 is MNHEY, CDR2 SVGAGI, per germline. The length of the CDR3 is 15 residues. V was cut by 0 bases and J by 2 bases, with 11 bases left in between. The CDR3 is CASSYSRGRAYEQYF. CDR3 nucleotides: TGTGCCAGCAGTTACTCGAGGGGGAGGGCCTACGAGCAGTACTTC.

In its sample, this clonotype was seen many times. The V call is TRBV27, the J call TRBJ1-3; 8 bases are shared with TRBD1. The CDR3 covers 14 residues. Germline values: CDR1 MNHEY, CDR2 SMNVEV (reference sequence). Unmatched junction bases numbered 3, after V lost 4 bases and J lost 4 bases. The DNA for the CDR3 is TGTGCCAGCAGTTCAGGGGGCTTAGGAAACACCATATATTTT. Protein product: CASSSGGLGNTIYF.